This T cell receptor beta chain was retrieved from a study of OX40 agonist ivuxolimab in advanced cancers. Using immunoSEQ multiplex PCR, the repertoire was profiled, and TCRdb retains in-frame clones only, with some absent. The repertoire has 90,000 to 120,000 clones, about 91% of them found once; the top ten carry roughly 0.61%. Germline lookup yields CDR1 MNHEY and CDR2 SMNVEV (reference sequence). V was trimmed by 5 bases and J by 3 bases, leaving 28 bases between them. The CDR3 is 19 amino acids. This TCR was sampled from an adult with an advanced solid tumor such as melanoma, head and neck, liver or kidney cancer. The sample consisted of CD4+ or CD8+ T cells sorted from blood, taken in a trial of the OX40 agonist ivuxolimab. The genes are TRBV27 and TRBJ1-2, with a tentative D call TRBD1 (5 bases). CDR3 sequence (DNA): TGTGCCAGCAGTCCCCTCCTGAGAGGGACTCGCGGGTTGGACTATGGCTACACCTTC. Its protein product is CASSPLLRGTRGLDYGYTF.